This TCR beta chain was found in a study of cytomegalovirus exposure and HLA in healthy donors. Findings and caveats of the study: Later analysis associated a missense DCLRE1C variant with TCR beta V- and J-gene trimming.

With 60 Vbeta and 13 Jbeta primers, the PCR was carried out. Profiled with immunoSEQ multiplex PCR; TCRdb holds only in-frame clones, not every one. This sample has some 44,000 clones, with 45% to 65% found just once. As to this clone: Its target is unknown.

Germline V lookup: CDR1 SGHNT, CDR2 YYREEE (reference sequence). This CDR3 has 14 residues. The V and J ends lost 2 bases and 9 bases, in that order; junction bases with no gene match: 7. Specimen: PBMCs. The TCR comes from a human donor in good health. This rearrangement joins TRBV5-4 to TRBJ2-3; 9 bases line up with TRBD2. This chain's CDR3 is CASSFLAGGETQYF. The CDR3 bases are TGTGCCAGCAGCTTTCTTGCGGGGGGGGAGACGCAGTATTTT.